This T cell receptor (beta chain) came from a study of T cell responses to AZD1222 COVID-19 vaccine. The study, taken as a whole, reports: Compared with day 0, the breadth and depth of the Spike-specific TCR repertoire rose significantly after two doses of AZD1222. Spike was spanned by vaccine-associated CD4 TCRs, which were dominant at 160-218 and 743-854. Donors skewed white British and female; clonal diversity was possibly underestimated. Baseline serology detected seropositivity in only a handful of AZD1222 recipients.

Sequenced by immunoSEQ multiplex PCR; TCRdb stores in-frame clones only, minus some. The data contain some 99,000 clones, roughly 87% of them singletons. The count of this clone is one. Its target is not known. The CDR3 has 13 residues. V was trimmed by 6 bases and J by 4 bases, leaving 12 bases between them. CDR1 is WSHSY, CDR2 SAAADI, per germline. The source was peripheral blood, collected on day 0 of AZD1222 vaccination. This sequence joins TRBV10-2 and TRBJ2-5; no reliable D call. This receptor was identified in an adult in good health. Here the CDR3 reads CASSLDTRETQYF. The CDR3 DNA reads TGCGCCAGCAGCCTTGACACCCGAGAGACCCAGTACTTC.